These T cell receptor beta chains were read from a single sample in a study of control samples from healthy donors and cancer patients. TCRdb's table, derived via immunoSEQ multiplex PCR, lists solely in-frame clones and lacks some. This sample has around 200,000 clones, with approximately 92% found just once. Sequencing was carried out using blood. The source of these receptors is a man aged 18 to 29 in good health. The CDR3 runs from the conserved cysteine through the conserved F or W. D genes are given only for firm matches. The size of a clone is reported for some rows only, either as once, few or many, or as a class for expanded clones.

V	length	size	J	D	CDR3	DNA
TRBV7-9	17	few	TRBJ2-2	TRBD2	CASSILSGAENTGELFF	TGTGCCAGCAGCATACTTAGCGGGGCCGAGAACACCGGGGAGCTGTTTTTT
TRBV4-2	16	once	TRBJ2-5	TRBD2	CASSQGSGGYQETQYF	TGTGCCAGCAGCCAAGGGAGCGGGGGGTACCAAGAGACCCAGTACTTC
TRBV5-5	15	NA	TRBJ2-7	TRBD1	CASSTLPTGTYEQYF	TGTGCCAGCAGCACCCTCCCGACAGGGACCTACGAGCAGTACTTC
TRBV15	16	NA	TRBJ2-1	NA	CATSRATTSSYNEQFF	TGTGCCACCAGCAGAGCCACAACCAGCTCCTACAATGAGCAGTTCTTC
TRBV3-1/TRBV3-2	14	NA	TRBJ2-7	NA	CASSQYPGSDEQYF	TGTGCCAGCAGCCAGTACCCGGGATCGGACGAGCAGTACTTC
TRBV6-5	14	NA	TRBJ2-7	NA	CASSYSASSYEQYF	TGTGCCAGCAGTTACTCGGCGTCTTCCTACGAGCAGTACTTC
TRBV24-1	15	once	TRBJ2-5	TRBD2	CATSVAGGPKETQYF	TGTGCCACCAGTGTTGCGGGGGGGCCTAAAGAGACCCAGTACTTC
TRBV3-1/TRBV3-2	15	NA	TRBJ2-5	NA	CASSRRGERWETQYF	TGTGCCAGCAGCCGCAGAGGGGAGAGGTGGGAGACCCAGTACTTC
TRBV4-1	19	NA	TRBJ2-5	TRBD2	CASSQEGIAGVIGGETQYF	TGCGCCAGCAGCCAAGAGGGGATAGCGGGGGTTATTGGGGGAGAGACCCAGTACTTC
TRBV6-5	16	NA	TRBJ1-6	NA	CASSYEPGSYNSPLHF	TGTGCCAGCAGTTACGAGCCTGGTTCCTATAATTCACCCCTCCACTTT
TRBV6-5	12	NA	TRBJ2-5	NA	CASTSSGETQYF	TGTGCCAGCACCTCATCGGGGGAGACCCAGTACTTC
TRBV24-1	13	NA	TRBJ1-2	NA	CATPTRSIDGYTF	TGTGCCACCCCCACCCGGTCTATTGATGGCTACACCTTC
TRBV14	13	once	TRBJ2-5	NA	CASSQRGRETQYF	TGTGCCAGCAGCCAACGGGGTAGGGAGACCCAGTACTTC
TRBV5-1	15	NA	TRBJ2-2	NA	CASSSVSSETGELFF	TGCGCCAGCAGCTCGGTTAGTAGCGAAACCGGGGAGCTGTTTTTT
TRBV18	16	NA	TRBJ2-1	TRBD2	CASSLREDLSYNEQFF	TGTGCCAGCTCACTCCGGGAGGACCTCTCCTACAATGAGCAGTTCTTC
TRBV28	16	NA	TRBJ1-2	NA	CASSTSLGVPNYGYTF	TGTGCCAGCAGCACCTCGTTGGGGGTCCCTAACTATGGCTACACCTTC
TRBV5-4	15	NA	TRBJ1-1	NA	CASSFVGIQNTEAFF	TGTGCCAGCAGCTTTGTCGGCATACAGAACACTGAAGCTTTCTTT